This TCR beta chain was identified in a study of cytomegalovirus exposure and HLA in healthy donors. The junction had 2 bases not matched to a gene; V was cut back by 0 bases and J by 4 bases. The germline V gene encodes CDR1 SGHNT and CDR2 YYREEE (reference sequence). The CDR3 is 14 residues long. A multiplex PCR was run with 60 Vbeta primers and 13 Jbeta primers. Produced via immunoSEQ multiplex PCR; TCRdb's table is partial and in-frame only. The sample lists approximately 180,000 clones; about four fifths were seen once. The chain combines TRBV5-4 with TRBJ2-5, with 8 nucleotides matching TRBD1. The TCR comes from a woman aged 18-29 years in good health and CMV-seropositive. The sequenced sample consisted of PBMCs. CDR3 DNA: TGTGCCAGCAGCTTGGCCAGGGGGCGAGAGACCCAGTACTTC. Protein: CASSLARGRETQYF.